This TCR beta chain was recorded in a study of T cells in Graves' hyperthyroidism and ophthalmopathy. It was RNA transcripts that yielded the amplified TCR beta CDR3 regions. TCR CDR3 underwent first-round RT-PCR with the HTBI primer set. TCRdb reprocessed the multiplex PCR reads via MiXCR and lists one record per CDR3 protein. In the table there are under 350,000 distinct CDR3 sequences, 20% to 25% of which are singletons. This clonotype was detected many times. The CDR3 has 12 amino acids. The V gene's germline CDR1 is LNHDA and CDR2 SQIVND (reference sequence). V gave up 5 bases and J gave up 7 bases; unmatched junction bases: 4.

The chain recombines TRBV19 with TRBJ2-7; the match to TRBD1 covers 8 bases. This clonotype was obtained from a man aged 35-49 years with Graves' hyperthyroidism that later progressed to Graves' ophthalmopathy. The sample taken for sequencing was blood. CDR3 loop: CASSDRGGEQYF. CDR3 coding DNA: TGTGCCAGTAGTGACAGGGGCGGGGAGCAGTACTTC. Looking up the rest from reference TRBV19 and TRBJ2-7 gives the full variable domain: DGGITQSPKYLFRKEGQNVTLSCEQNLNHDAMYWYRQDPGQGLRLIYYSQIVNDFQKGDIAEGYSVSREKKESFPLTVTSAQKNPTAFYLCASSDRGGEQYFGPGTRLTVT.